This T cell receptor (beta chain) was obtained from a study of blood T cells in healthy people across ages. Primed by a sample-barcoded 5' primer and a J-beta primer mix, a second PCR proceeded for about 7 to 12 cycles. Carrying 12 random nucleotides, a template-switch adaptor labeled each individual cDNA molecule. TCRdb recomputed calls from the 5' RACE reads with MiXCR, one row per CDR3 protein. In the table there are roughly 1,500,000 distinct CDR3 sequences, roughly 32% of which are singletons. Trimming removed 7 bases from V and 0 bases from J, with 19 bases in between. CDR1 and CDR2 (germline): SGHAT, FQNNGV. This CDR3 has 16 residues. This clonotype was observed a handful of times.

This clonotype was sampled from a woman aged 25 to 39 in good health. The chain joins TRBV11-2 to TRBJ2-7; TRBD1 or TRBD2 may be the D gene (5 bases each). Sequenced material: blood. CDR3: CASNYSPGTASYEQYF. CDR3 bases: TGTGCCAGCAACTACTCGCCAGGGACGGCCTCCTACGAGCAGTACTTC.